This T cell receptor (beta chain) was captured by sequencing in a study of blood T cell repertoires in COVID-19. On the study more broadly: The study drew acute and convalescent COVID-19 samples from the United States, Italy and Spain. Nucleic acid was either cDNA or gDNA, and it came from T cells, B-cell-depleted T cells, or PBMCs.

Methods used by the authors: Nucleated cell number was recorded as an estimate derived from reference gene primer amplification. Some clones are missing from TCRdb's copy, which holds only in-frame ones; the method was immunoSEQ multiplex PCR. The V and J calls and clone size come from that table; D and trimming were worked out from the DNA. The sample has some 260,000 clones, roughly 90% seen once. This receptor was identified in a woman aged 25 to 39 with acute or convalescent COVID-19. The sample consisted of peripheral blood.

In nucleotides, the CDR3 is TGTGCCAGTGGACAGGGGGCAGATACGCAGTATTTT. This codes for CASGQGADTQYF. The J gene is TRBJ2-3, the V gene TRBV19, with 10 bases identical to TRBD1. The CDR3 spans 12 residues. Germline V CDR1 and CDR2: LNHDA, SQIVND (reference sequence). J lost 4 bases, V lost 8 bases, and 0 bases had no gene match.